This T cell receptor (beta chain) was captured by sequencing in a study of beta chain features in type 1 diabetes. Turning to the study itself: Patients did not differ from healthy donors in age, gender or cell yield. General observations from the study: Reduced insertions and increased deletions marked VDJ junctions in type 1 diabetes patients. Type 1 diabetes patients showed a moderate but significant shortening of TCRB CDR3s in all four CD4+ subsets.

This clone was seen a few times. Its antigen is not identified. CDR3 length equals 14 residues. The V end lost 6 bases, the J end lost 7 bases, and 13 bases lay between the germline ends. Germline V CDR1 and CDR2: MNHEY, SVGAGI. Investigators reverse transcribed all isolated RNA, so they sequenced expressed TCRB transcripts. Using immunoSEQ multiplex PCR, the repertoire was profiled, and TCRdb retains in-frame clones only, with some absent. This table has around 690,000 clones, roughly an eighth appearing once. Sorted populations all exceeded 98% purity. This sequence was found in a man under 40 with type 1 diabetes. Specimen: naive CD4+ T cells from blood. The genes are TRBV6-5 and TRBJ1-6, with D tentatively TRBD1 (5 bases). The CDR3 sequence: CASRRGRANSPLHF. Written as DNA, the CDR3 is TGTGCCAGCAGGCGCGGCAGGGCGAATTCACCCCTCCACTTT.